These 30 T cell receptor beta chains were all obtained from the same sample, sequenced in a study of shared clonotypes between healthy human individuals. TCRdb's copy holds only in-frame clones and misses some; the assay was immunoSEQ multiplex PCR. The profile covers about 2 million clones, with about 94% appearing a single time and 1.2% taken by the ten largest. Naive CD8 cells lacked CD45RO, underwent positive selection for CCR7 and left out terminally differentiated effector memory CD45RA+ cells. The sequenced sample consisted of naive CD8+ T cells sorted from blood. All receptors come from a man younger than 35 in good health.

The chain couples TRBV27 to TRBJ1-2; D may be TRBD1 (6 bases). The V end lost 8 bases, the J end lost 5 bases, and 18 bases lay between the germline ends. The germline gives CDR1 MNHEY, CDR2 SMNVEV (reference sequence). This CDR3 region has 14 residues. The CDR3, as DNA: TGTGCCAGCCGCGGGGGGGGCGAAGAATATGGCTACACCTTC. Translating gives CASRGGGEEYGYTF.

The V call is TRBV7-9, the J call TRBJ2-7; the D is unclear. Trimming removed 5 bases from V and 0 bases from J, with 14 bases in between. The CDR3 sequence is 15 residues long. CDR1 is SEHNR and CDR2 is FQNEAQ in the germline V gene (reference sequence). The CDR3 region has the DNA TGTGCCAGCAGCCTAACCGGGCTTTTCTCCTACGAGCAGTACTTC. Protein: CASSLTGLFSYEQYF.

This clone occurred once. This rearrangement joins TRBV27 to TRBJ2-1; no clear D gene. V gave up 5 bases and J gave up 7 bases, with 21 bases separating them. Germline V CDR1 and CDR2: MNHEY, SMNVEV (reference sequence). The CDR3 contains 16 residues. CDR3 coding DNA: TGTGCCAGCAGTAGTCAGTACCACCCCCCCACTAATGAGCAGTTCTTC. This translates into CASSSQYHPPTNEQFF.

Concerning this clone itself: Different DNA sequences within this sample yield the same CDR3. This sequence joins TRBV27 and TRBJ2-1; D not resolved. CDR3 size: 13 residues. The V gene's germline CDR1 is MNHEY and CDR2 SMNVEV (reference sequence). Trimming cost V 2 bases and J 3 bases, with 5 bases left between them. The CDR3 loop is CASSLRHYNEQFF. Written as DNA, the CDR3 is TGTGCCAGCAGTTTACGACACTACAATGAGCAGTTCTTC.

The chain couples TRBV5-1 to TRBJ1-2, with D hard to call. The CDR3 has 14 residues. Germline V lookup: CDR1 SGHRS, CDR2 YFSETQ. The ends were cut back, 5 bases at V and 6 bases at J, with 17 bases in the middle. The CDR3 here is CASSQEWMADGYTF. For the CDR3, the DNA is TGCGCCAGCAGTCAGGAATGGATGGCAGATGGCTACACCTTC.

V and J are TRBV5-4 and TRBJ2-7, with 8 nucleotides matching TRBD2. Germline CDR1 SGHNT, CDR2 YYREEE (reference sequence). Trimming removed 1 base from V and 2 bases from J; junction bases left unmatched: 5. The CDR3 extends over 15 amino acids. CDR3 protein: CASSLFIAGPYEQYF. The CDR3 DNA follows: TGTGCCAGCAGCTTGTTTATAGCGGGACCCTACGAGCAGTACTTC.

V gene TRBV4-3 combines with J gene TRBJ2-7; no firm D call. The V end was cut by 0 bases, the J end by 0 bases, with 6 bases between. In germline, CDR1 is LGHNA, CDR2 YSLEER. The CDR3 covers 14 residues. The CDR3 spells CASSQDVTSYEQYF. The CDR3, as DNA: TGCGCCAGCAGCCAAGATGTAACCTCCTACGAGCAGTACTTC.

This chain joins TRBV9 and TRBJ2-1; no clear D. The CDR3 runs to 16 residues. The germline V gene has CDR1 SGDLS and CDR2 YYNGEE. V lost 0 bases and J 5 bases, leaving 15 bases between the germline ends. CDR3 in DNA: TGTGCCAGCAGCGTAGGGTCCTCCACTCTCGACAATGAGCAGTTCTTC. Translated: CASSVGSSTLDNEQFF.

In this sample, this clone turned up a few times. The J gene is TRBJ2-1, the V gene TRBV2; no firm D call. Deletions cut 3 bases from V and 3 bases from J, with 12 bases between. Looked up from germline, CDR1 is SNHLY and CDR2 is FYNNEI. CDR3 length: 15 amino acids. CDR3 sequence: CASSDGLGDYNEQFF. The CDR3, as DNA: TGTGCCAGCAGTGACGGGCTAGGTGACTACAATGAGCAGTTCTTC.

The CDR3 bases are TGTGCCAGCAGCTTAACAGGGGACATGAACACTGAAGCTTTCTTT. Encoded protein: CASSLTGDMNTEAFF. The chain couples TRBV7-9 to TRBJ1-1; 7 bases are a match to TRBD1. Germline values: CDR1 SEHNR, CDR2 FQNEAQ (reference sequence). This CDR3 region has 15 residues. After removal of 2 bases from V and 0 bases from J, the junction contained 3 bases not matched to a gene. The full variable domain, its missing parts supplied by reference TRBV7-9 and TRBJ1-1, is DTGVSQNPRHKITKRGQNVTFRCDPISEHNRLYWYRQTLGQGPEFLTYFQNEAQLEKSRLLSDRFSAERPKGSFSTLEIQRTEQGDSAMYLCASSLTGDMNTEAFFGQGTRLTVV.

The CDR3 sequence: CASSVDRTSANTGELFF. CDR3 DNA sequence: TGTGCCAGCAGCGTAGACAGGACTAGCGCTAACACCGGGGAGCTGTTTTTT. J is TRBJ2-2 and V is TRBV9; 9 bases are shared with TRBD2. Germline V gene sequence: CDR1 SGDLS, CDR2 YYNGEE. J was trimmed by 2 bases and V by 0 bases; bases with no gene match: 5. This CDR3 is built from 17 residues. The full variable domain, with the rest looked up from reference TRBV9 and TRBJ2-2, is DSGVTQTPKHLITATGQRVTLRCSPRSGDLSVYWYQQSLDQGLQFLIQYYNGEERAKGNILERFSAQQFPDLHSELNLSSLELGDSALYFCASSVDRTSANTGELFFGEGSRLTVL.

This clone has more than one count but fewer than ten. The V call is TRBV4-1, the J call TRBJ1-1; no reliable D call. With 4 bases removed from V and 4 bases from J, the gap between germline ends came to 10 bases. The CDR3 covers 13 residues. Germline-derived CDR1 and CDR2 are MGHRA and YSYEKL. Here the CDR3 reads CASSRMGATEAFF. CDR3 DNA: TGCGCCAGCAGCCGCATGGGTGCCACTGAAGCTTTCTTT.

This clone occurred once. The V call is TRBV5-1, the J call TRBJ1-4; weak D call: TRBD1 (6 bases). CDR3 size: 15 residues. The germline CDR1 and CDR2 sequences are SGHRS and YFSETQ. V was clipped by 0 bases and J by 8 bases, with 14 bases between them. Here the CDR3 reads CASSLEGGMIEKLFF. CDR3 sequence (DNA): TGCGCCAGCAGCTTGGAGGGGGGAATGATCGAAAAACTGTTTTTT.

The chain combines TRBV4-1 with TRBJ2-6; D unresolved. The germline gives CDR1 MGHRA, CDR2 YSYEKL. The CDR3 is made up of 15 amino acids. Trimming removed 1 base from V and 2 bases from J, with 6 bases in between. The CDR3 is CASSQVPTGANVLTF. CDR3 coding DNA: TGCGCCAGCAGCCAAGTACCTACTGGGGCCAACGTCCTGACTTTC.

The V and J genes are TRBV7-9 and TRBJ2-1, with D perhaps TRBD1 (5 bases). The V and J ends lost 5 bases and 5 bases respectively, with 25 bases between them. This CDR3 contains 18 residues. Per germline, CDR1 SEHNR and CDR2 FQNEAQ (reference sequence). In DNA, the CDR3 is TGTGCCAGCAGCCCTCCTAGAGGCGCGCGGACAACGGACAATGAGCAGTTCTTC. It yields the protein CASSPPRGARTTDNEQFF. The entire variable domain, with the rest obtained from reference TRBV7-9 and TRBJ2-1, is as follows: DTGVSQNPRHKITKRGQNVTFRCDPISEHNRLYWYRQTLGQGPEFLTYFQNEAQLEKSRLLSDRFSAERPKGSFSTLEIQRTEQGDSAMYLCASSPPRGARTTDNEQFFGPGTRLTVL.

This rearrangement joins TRBV30 to TRBJ1-1; 9 nucleotides line up with TRBD1. The germline CDR1 and CDR2 sequences are GTSNPN and SVGIG (reference sequence). The junction had 3 bases not matched to a gene; V was cut back by 3 bases and J by 1 base. This CDR3 contains 14 residues. The CDR3 DNA follows: TGTGCCTGGAGCACGGGACAGGGGAACACTGAAGCTTTCTTT. This codes for CAWSTGQGNTEAFF.

V is TRBV13 and J is TRBJ2-7; 9 bases map to TRBD1. There are 15 residues in the CDR3. The V and J ends lost 4 bases and 4 bases, in that order; junction bases with no gene match: 8. CDR1 is PRHDT and CDR2 is FYEKMQ in the germline V gene (reference sequence). The CDR3 reads CASSYGQGKIYEQYF. DNA of the CDR3: TGTGCCAGCAGCTATGGACAGGGGAAGATTTACGAGCAGTACTTC. The full variable domain, rest sourced from reference TRBV13 and TRBJ2-7, is AAGVIQSPRHLIKEKRETATLKCYPIPRHDTVYWYQQGPGQDPQFLISFYEKMQSDKGSIPDRFSAQQFSDYHSELNMSSLELGDSALYFCASSYGQGKIYEQYFGPGTRLTVT.

This chain joins TRBV18 and TRBJ2-2; D may be TRBD2 (6 bases). CDR1 and CDR2 from the germline V gene are KGHSH and LQKENI. V shed 0 bases and J shed 4 bases, with 21 bases lying between them. CDR3 length: 19 amino acids. Here the CDR3 reads CASSPPDMAGRRATGELFF. CDR3 bases: TGTGCCAGCTCACCACCTGATATGGCGGGACGGCGGGCCACCGGGGAGCTGTTTTTT.

The chain uses TRBV18 and TRBJ2-1, with D possibly being TRBD2 (6 bases). CDR1 is KGHSH and CDR2 is LQKENI in the germline V gene. There are 15 residues in the CDR3. Trimming left V 0 bases short and J 3 bases short, with 9 bases between. The CDR3 bases are TGTGCCAGCTCACCACCAGGGGAGGACTACAATGAGCAGTTCTTC. This translates into CASSPPGEDYNEQFF.

The J gene is TRBJ2-5, the V gene TRBV19; 7 positions agree with TRBD1. The CDR3 totals 14 residues. Germline V gene sequence: CDR1 LNHDA, CDR2 SQIVND (reference sequence). V trimming: 4 bases; J trimming: 5 bases; junction bases outside the gene matches: 7. The CDR3 loop reads CASSNTGDGETQYF. CDR3 bases: TGTGCCAGTAGTAACACAGGGGACGGGGAGACCCAGTACTTC. Together with reference TRBV19 and TRBJ2-5, the CDR3 gives the full variable domain: DGGITQSPKYLFRKEGQNVTLSCEQNLNHDAMYWYRQDPGQGLRLIYYSQIVNDFQKGDIAEGYSVSREKKESFPLTVTSAQKNPTAFYLCASSNTGDGETQYFGPGTRLLVL.

The chain uses TRBV5-1 and TRBJ1-5; D gene uncertain. Trimming removed 5 bases from V and 8 bases from J, with 11 bases in between. This CDR3 is built from 12 residues. Germline-derived CDR1 and CDR2 are SGHRS and YFSETQ. This CDR3 is CASSQEVEPQHF. As DNA, the CDR3 is TGCGCCAGCAGTCAGGAAGTTGAGCCCCAGCATTTT.

The chain joins TRBV4-3 to TRBJ2-5; 12 nucleotides agree with TRBD2. The CDR3 loop spans 18 amino acids. The V and J ends lost 1 base and 1 base, in that order; junction bases with no gene match: 7. Germline V lookup: CDR1 LGHNA, CDR2 YSLEER. CDR3 nucleotide sequence: TGCGCCAGCAGCCAAGCCGAGACTAGCGGGAGAGGCCAAGAGACCCAGTACTTC. Translating gives CASSQAETSGRGQETQYF.

This chain connects TRBV6-1 to TRBJ1-2, with 12 bases identical to TRBD1. V trimming: 3 bases; J trimming: 5 bases; junction bases outside the gene matches: 4. The CDR3 is 15 residues long. From germline, CDR1 is MNHNS and CDR2 SASEGT. CDR3 sequence (DNA): TGTGCCAGCAGTGAGGGACAGGGGGCGTCGTATGGCTACACCTTC. Its translation: CASSEGQGASYGYTF.

This clone was found once. The V call is TRBV4-3, the J call TRBJ2-7; the D gene is possibly TRBD1 (7 bases). CDR1 and CDR2 (germline): LGHNA, YSLEER. The length of the CDR3 is 16 residues. The ends were cut back, 4 bases at V and 4 bases at J, with 20 bases in the middle. The CDR3 DNA sequence: TGCGCCAGCAGCCTCGGACAGGAGGGTCCTATTTACGAGCAGTACTTC. This encodes CASSLGQEGPIYEQYF.

The rearrangement links TRBV4-1 to TRBJ2-1, with a weak D call TRBD1 (5 bases). The germline CDR1 and CDR2 sequences are MGHRA and YSYEKL. The CDR3 has 15 amino acids. Trimming took 1 base from V and 2 from J, leaving 9 bases between them. This CDR3 is CASSQVDSAYNEQFF. DNA of the CDR3: TGCGCCAGCAGCCAAGTTGACAGTGCCTACAATGAGCAGTTCTTC.

The CDR3 coding sequence is TGTGCCAGCAGCCCGTCGACTCACATCATCTATAATTCACCCCTCCACTTT. It encodes CASSPSTHIIYNSPLHF. The chain joins TRBV11-2 to TRBJ1-6, with D uncertain. This CDR3 is 17 amino acids long. The V and J ends lost 5 bases and 3 bases respectively, with 17 bases between them. Looked up from germline, CDR1 is SGHAT and CDR2 is FQNNGV.

The chain has TRBV21-1 and TRBJ2-7. TRBV21-1 is a pseudogene. This CDR3 has 12 amino acids. The CDR3 region is CASSRTSYEQYF. The CDR3 nucleotides read TGTGCCAGCAGCAGGACCTCCTACGAGCAGTACTTC.

The chain is built from TRBV5-6 and TRBJ2-5, with TRBD1 as a possible D gene (5 bases). The length of the CDR3 is 15 residues. V was shortened by 2 bases and J by 5 bases, with 16 bases between the two germline ends. In germline, CDR1 is SGHDT, CDR2 YYEEEE. This CDR3 reads CASSFLKGDGETQYF. Here the CDR3 DNA reads TGTGCCAGCAGCTTTTTGAAAGGGGATGGGGAGACCCAGTACTTC.

Only one count was recorded for this clone. The gene calls are TRBV4-3 and TRBJ2-1; D might be TRBD2 (6 bases). The CDR3 contains 18 residues. CDR1 and CDR2 from the germline V gene are LGHNA and YSLEER. Trimming removed 1 base from V and 1 base from J, with 17 bases in between. This chain's CDR3 is CASSQVPSGLSSYNEQFF. Written as DNA, the CDR3 is TGCGCCAGCAGCCAAGTTCCCTCGGGACTCAGTTCCTACAATGAGCAGTTCTTC.

The CDR3 reads CSVEAPGTQYF. The CDR3, as DNA: TGCAGCGTTGAGGCCCCAGGGACCCAGTACTTC. The chain couples TRBV29-1 to TRBJ2-5, with unresolved D. Deletions cut 3 bases from V and 7 bases from J, with 9 bases between. There are 11 residues in the CDR3. Looked up from germline, CDR1 is SQVTM and CDR2 is ANQGSEA.